The entry that follows covers one T cell receptor (beta chain) sequence. The data originate from a study of cytomegalovirus exposure and HLA in healthy donors. Study-level background: Earlier findings included 90 million to 120 million unique TCR beta sequences obtained from about 179 million T cells.

This CDR3 is 15 amino acids long. V was pared by 0 bases and J by 7 bases, with 4 bases of the junction left unmatched. The germline V gene has CDR1 SGHRS and CDR2 YFSETQ. With 60 Vbeta and 13 Jbeta primers, the PCR was carried out. Sequenced by immunoSEQ multiplex PCR; TCRdb stores in-frame clones only, minus some. The table lists about 150,000 clones, more than 75% of them singletons, with 2.3% in the top ten. The TCR was taken from a woman aged 18-29 years in good health and CMV-seronegative. V is TRBV5-1 and J is TRBJ2-1; 10 bases are shared with TRBD2. Specimen: PBMCs. As DNA, the CDR3 is TGCGCCAGCAGCTTGGGACTAGCGGGCATAAATGAGCAGTTCTTC. As protein: CASSLGLAGINEQFF.